This T cell receptor beta chain was identified in a study of HIV-infected patients and healthy controls. Study-level results: Healthy control repertoires had roughly threefold more distinct CDR3s than untreated HIV+ repertoires, and higher Shannon diversity. Compared with controls, mean Gini indices were significantly raised in HIV-infected repertoires, possibly indicating oligoclonality. Compared with healthy controls, HIV-infected patients showed less CDR3 sharing between individuals. Significant mean usage differences between HIV-infected patients and controls involved eight alpha and eight beta V genes.

Germline assignment: CDR1 MDHEN and CDR2 SYDVKM. The V and J ends lost 6 bases and 0 bases respectively, with 10 bases between them. The CDR3 length is 14 residues. Whole blood was used without fractionation, so all unsorted peripheral T cells were included. This clonotype was recorded a few times. The antigen is undetermined. Alpha and beta constant-region primers primed reverse transcription of around 500 ng RNA. Separate chain-specific third strand synthesis with multiplexing indices produced the alpha and beta libraries. One entry per CDR3 protein, called by TCRdb with MiXCR from the 5' RACE reads. Here the sample spans approximately 15,000 distinct CDR3 sequences, 5% to 6.5% being singletons.

The chain carries TRBV28 and TRBJ2-3; D uncertain. Sequencing used blood. This TCR derives from an adult in good health. The CDR3 DNA is TGTGCCAGCAGCCCAATCGGTAGCACAGATACGCAGTATTTT. It encodes CASSPIGSTDTQYF.